This TCR beta chain was captured in a study of a mutant IDH1 vaccine in newly diagnosed glioma. Across the study: Following radiotherapy alone, or alongside temozolomide cycles, vaccination was started after an interval of 4-6 weeks. Patients previously underwent radiotherapy, temozolomide, or both, and most underwent both. At week 35 came visit V12, and visit V13 followed at week 47. Study-level results: Researchers report vaccine-induced immune responses in less than 95% of patients.

As for time point: week 47, end of study. Topical imiquimod accompanied each vaccine dose, which consisted of 300 ug of mutant IDH1 20-mer peptide. On this clone itself: The antigen is undetermined.

The CDR3 is 15 residues long. The V gene lost 4 bases and the J gene lost 3 bases, with 12 bases spanning the gap. From germline, CDR1 is MNHNS and CDR2 SASEGT. The method was immunoSEQ multiplex PCR; TCRdb's version includes in-frame clones alone and lacks a portion of them. The sample yields tens of thousands of clones, 80% to 95% seen once. The sample consisted of PBMCs, taken from a glioma patient whose treatment included an IDH1 peptide vaccine. The sequence was collected from a woman aged 40 to 50 with glioma. V is TRBV6-1 and J is TRBJ2-2; TRBD1 might be the D (6 bases). The CDR3 DNA follows: TGTGCCAGCAGTGGGGTACAGGGTCACACCGGGGAGCTGTTTTTT. It translates to CASSGVQGHTGELFF.